This T cell receptor (beta chain) was profiled in a study of blood T cell repertoires in COVID-19. The wider study: Samples taken during acute and convalescent COVID-19 were collected in the United States, Italy and Spain. T cells, B-cell-depleted T cells, or PBMCs provided the cDNA or gDNA that served as material.

Clones were sequenced by immunoSEQ multiplex PCR, and TCRdb holds only the in-frame ones, with some missing. The sample shows about 220,000 clones, approximately 81% of them seen only once. CDR1 and CDR2 from the germline V gene are LGHNA and YNFKEQ. Trimming left V 4 bases short and J 4 bases short, with 13 bases between. The length of the CDR3 is 15 residues. The clonotype comes from a woman at least 80 years old with acute or convalescent COVID-19. The chain links TRBV4-2 to TRBJ2-2, with a weak D call TRBD2 (6 bases). Source material: peripheral blood. The CDR3 nucleotides are TGTGCCAGCAGCCCCGGGGGAACGGGCACCGGGGAGCTGTTTTTT. Amino acid sequence: CASSPGGTGTGELFF.